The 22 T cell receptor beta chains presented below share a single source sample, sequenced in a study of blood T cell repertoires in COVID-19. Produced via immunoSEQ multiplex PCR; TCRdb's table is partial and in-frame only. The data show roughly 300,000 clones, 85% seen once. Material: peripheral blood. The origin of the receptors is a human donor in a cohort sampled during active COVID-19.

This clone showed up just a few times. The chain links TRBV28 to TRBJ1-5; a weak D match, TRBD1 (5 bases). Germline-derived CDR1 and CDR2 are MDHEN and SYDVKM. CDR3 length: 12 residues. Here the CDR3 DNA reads TGTGCTTCCCGACAGAACAATCAGCCCCAGCATTTT. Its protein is CASRQNNQPQHF. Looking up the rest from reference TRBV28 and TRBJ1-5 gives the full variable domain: DVKVTQSSRYLVKRTGEKVFLECVQDMDHENMFWYRQDPGLGLRLIYFSYDVKMKEKGDIPEGYSVSREKKERFSLILESASTNQTSMYLCASRQNNQPQHFGDGTRLSIL.

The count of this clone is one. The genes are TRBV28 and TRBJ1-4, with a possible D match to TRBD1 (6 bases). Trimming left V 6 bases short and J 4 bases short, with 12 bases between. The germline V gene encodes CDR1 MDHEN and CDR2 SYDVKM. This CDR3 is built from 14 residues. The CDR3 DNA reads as TGTGCCAGCAGGTGGGGAGGGGGTAATGAAAAACTGTTTTTT. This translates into CASRWGGGNEKLFF.

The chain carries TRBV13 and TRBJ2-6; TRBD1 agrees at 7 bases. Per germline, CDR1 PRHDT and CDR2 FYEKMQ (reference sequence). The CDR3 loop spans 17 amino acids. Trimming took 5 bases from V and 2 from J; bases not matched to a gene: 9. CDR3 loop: CASSPDRFQAGANVLTF. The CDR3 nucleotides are TGTGCCAGCAGCCCGGACAGGTTCCAGGCTGGGGCCAACGTCCTGACTTTC.

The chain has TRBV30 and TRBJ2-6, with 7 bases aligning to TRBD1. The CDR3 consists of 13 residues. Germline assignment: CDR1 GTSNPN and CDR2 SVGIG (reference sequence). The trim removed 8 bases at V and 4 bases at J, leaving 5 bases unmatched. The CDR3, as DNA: TGTGCCGGCACAGGGGACGGGGCCAACGTCCTGACTTTC. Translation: CAGTGDGANVLTF.

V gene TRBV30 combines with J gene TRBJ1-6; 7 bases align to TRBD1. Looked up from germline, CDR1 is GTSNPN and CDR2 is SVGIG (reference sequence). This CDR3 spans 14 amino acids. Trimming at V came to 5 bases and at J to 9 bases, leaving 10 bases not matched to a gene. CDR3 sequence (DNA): TGTGCCTGGCGGTCAGGGGGGACCTTTTCACCCCTCCACTTT. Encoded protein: CAWRSGGTFSPLHF.

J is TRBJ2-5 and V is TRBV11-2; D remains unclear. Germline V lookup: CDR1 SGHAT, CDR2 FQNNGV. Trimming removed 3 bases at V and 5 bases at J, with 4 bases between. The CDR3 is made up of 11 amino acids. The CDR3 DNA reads TGTGCCAGCAGCTTGTATGAGACCCAGTACTTC. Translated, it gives CASSLYETQYF. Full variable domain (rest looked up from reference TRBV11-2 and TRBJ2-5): EAGVAQSPRYKIIEKRQSVAFWCNPISGHATLYWYQQILGQGPKLLIQFQNNGVVDDSQLPKDRFSAERLKGVDSTLKIQPAKLEDSAVYLCASSLYETQYFGPGTRLLVL.

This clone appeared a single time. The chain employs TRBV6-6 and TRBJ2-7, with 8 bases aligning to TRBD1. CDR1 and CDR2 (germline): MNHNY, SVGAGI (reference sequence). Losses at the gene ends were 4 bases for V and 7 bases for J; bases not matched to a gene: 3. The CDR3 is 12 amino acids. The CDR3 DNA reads TGTGCCAGCAGTTCGGGACAGGCAGAGCAGTACTTC. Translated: CASSSGQAEQYF.

The CDR3 sequence is CASTFSPGAGDGYTF. In nucleotides, the CDR3 is TGTGCCAGCACCTTTAGTCCCGGGGCGGGGGATGGCTACACCTTC. J is TRBJ1-2 and V is TRBV11-2, with a weak D call TRBD1 (5 bases). From germline, CDR1 is SGHAT and CDR2 FQNNGV. The CDR3 loop spans 15 amino acids. V was pared by 7 bases and J by 6 bases, with 21 bases between.

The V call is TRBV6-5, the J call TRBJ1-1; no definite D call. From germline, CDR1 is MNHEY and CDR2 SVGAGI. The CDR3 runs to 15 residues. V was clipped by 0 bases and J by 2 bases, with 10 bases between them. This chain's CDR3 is CASSYSNIINTEAFF. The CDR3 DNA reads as TGTGCCAGCAGTTACTCGAACATCATAAACACTGAAGCTTTCTTT.

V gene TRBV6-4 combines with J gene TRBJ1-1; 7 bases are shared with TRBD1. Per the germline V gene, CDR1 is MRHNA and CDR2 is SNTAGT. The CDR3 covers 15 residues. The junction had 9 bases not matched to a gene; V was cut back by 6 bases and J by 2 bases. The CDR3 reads CASRARTGPNTEAFF. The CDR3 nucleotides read TGTGCCAGCAGAGCGAGGACAGGACCTAACACTGAAGCTTTCTTT.

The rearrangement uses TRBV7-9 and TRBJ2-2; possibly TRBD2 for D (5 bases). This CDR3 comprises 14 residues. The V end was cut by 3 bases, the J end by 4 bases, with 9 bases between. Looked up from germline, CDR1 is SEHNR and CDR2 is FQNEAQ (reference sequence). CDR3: CASSFRRGTGELFF. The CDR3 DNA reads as TGTGCCAGCAGCTTTCGTCGGGGCACCGGGGAGCTGTTTTTT.

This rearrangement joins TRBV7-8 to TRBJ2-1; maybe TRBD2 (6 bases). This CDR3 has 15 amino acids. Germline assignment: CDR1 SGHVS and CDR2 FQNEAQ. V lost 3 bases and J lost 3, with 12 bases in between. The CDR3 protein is CASSLGGTYYNEQFF. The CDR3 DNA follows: TGTGCCAGCAGCTTGGGGGGAACCTACTACAATGAGCAGTTCTTC.

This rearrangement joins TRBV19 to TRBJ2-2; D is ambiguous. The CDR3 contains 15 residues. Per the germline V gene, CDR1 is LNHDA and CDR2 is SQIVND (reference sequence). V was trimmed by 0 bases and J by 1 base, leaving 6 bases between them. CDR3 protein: CASSIDPRNTGELFF. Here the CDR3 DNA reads TGTGCCAGTAGTATAGACCCTAGGAACACCGGGGAGCTGTTTTTT.

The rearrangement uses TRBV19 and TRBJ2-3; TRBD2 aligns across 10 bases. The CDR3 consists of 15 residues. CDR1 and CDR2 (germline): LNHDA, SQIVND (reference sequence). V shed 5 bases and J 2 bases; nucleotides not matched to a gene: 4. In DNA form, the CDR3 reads TGTGCCAGTAGTGTCAGCGGGAGGGCCACAGATACGCAGTATTTT. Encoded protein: CASSVSGRATDTQYF.

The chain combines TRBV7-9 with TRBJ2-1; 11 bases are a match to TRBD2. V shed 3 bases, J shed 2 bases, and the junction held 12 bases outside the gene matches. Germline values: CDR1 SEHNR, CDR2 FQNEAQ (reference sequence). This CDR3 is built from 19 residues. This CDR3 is CASSLMTGTSGLTYNEQFF. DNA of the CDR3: TGTGCCAGCAGCTTGATGACCGGGACTAGCGGATTAACCTACAATGAGCAGTTCTTC.

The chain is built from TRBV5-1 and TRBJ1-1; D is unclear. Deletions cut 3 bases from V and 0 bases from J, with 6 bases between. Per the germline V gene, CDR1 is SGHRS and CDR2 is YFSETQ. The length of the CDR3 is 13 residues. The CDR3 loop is CASSYEMNTEAFF. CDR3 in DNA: TGCGCCAGCAGCTATGAGATGAACACTGAAGCTTTCTTT.

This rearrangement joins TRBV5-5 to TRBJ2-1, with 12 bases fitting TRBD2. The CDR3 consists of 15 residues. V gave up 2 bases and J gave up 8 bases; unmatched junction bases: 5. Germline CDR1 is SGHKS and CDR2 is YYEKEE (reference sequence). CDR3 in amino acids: CASSFILAGGHEQFF. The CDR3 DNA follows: TGTGCCAGCAGCTTCATCCTAGCGGGAGGGCATGAGCAGTTCTTC.

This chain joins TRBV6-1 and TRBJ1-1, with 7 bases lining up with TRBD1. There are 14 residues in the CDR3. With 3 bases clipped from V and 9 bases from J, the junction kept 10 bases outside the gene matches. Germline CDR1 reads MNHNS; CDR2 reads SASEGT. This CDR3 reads CASSDRTGNPKAFF. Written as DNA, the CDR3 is TGTGCCAGCAGTGACCGGACAGGAAACCCCAAAGCTTTCTTT.

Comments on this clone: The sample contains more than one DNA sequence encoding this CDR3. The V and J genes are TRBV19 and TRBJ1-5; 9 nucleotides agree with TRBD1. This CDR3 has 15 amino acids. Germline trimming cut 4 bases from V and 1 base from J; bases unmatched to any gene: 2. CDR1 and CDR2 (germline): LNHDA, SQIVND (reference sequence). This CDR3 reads CASSKDRGSNQPQHF. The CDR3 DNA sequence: TGTGCCAGTAGTAAGGACAGGGGCAGCAATCAGCCCCAGCATTTT. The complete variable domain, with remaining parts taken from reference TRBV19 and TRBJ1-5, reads DGGITQSPKYLFRKEGQNVTLSCEQNLNHDAMYWYRQDPGQGLRLIYYSQIVNDFQKGDIAEGYSVSREKKESFPLTVTSAQKNPTAFYLCASSKDRGSNQPQHFGDGTRLSIL.

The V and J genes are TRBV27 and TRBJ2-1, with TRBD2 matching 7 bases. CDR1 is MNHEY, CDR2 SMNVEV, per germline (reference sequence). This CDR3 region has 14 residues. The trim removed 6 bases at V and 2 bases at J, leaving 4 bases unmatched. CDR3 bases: TGTGCCAGCAGCGGGGGGTTCGCCTACAATGAGCAGTTCTTC. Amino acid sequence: CASSGGFAYNEQFF.

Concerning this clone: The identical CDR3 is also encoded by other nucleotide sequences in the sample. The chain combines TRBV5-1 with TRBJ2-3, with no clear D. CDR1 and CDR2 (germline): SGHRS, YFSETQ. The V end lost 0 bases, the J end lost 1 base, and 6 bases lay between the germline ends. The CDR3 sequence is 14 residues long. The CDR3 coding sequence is TGCGCCAGCAGCTTGGTAGTTGGCACAGATACGCAGTATTTT. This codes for CASSLVVGTDTQYF.

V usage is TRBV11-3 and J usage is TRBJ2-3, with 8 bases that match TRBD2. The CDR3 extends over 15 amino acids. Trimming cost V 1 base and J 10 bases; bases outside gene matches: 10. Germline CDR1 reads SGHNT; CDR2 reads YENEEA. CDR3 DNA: TGTGCCAGCAGCTTAGGAGGGCCCGCCGGGGGGGCGCAGTATTTT. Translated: CASSLGGPAGGAQYF.